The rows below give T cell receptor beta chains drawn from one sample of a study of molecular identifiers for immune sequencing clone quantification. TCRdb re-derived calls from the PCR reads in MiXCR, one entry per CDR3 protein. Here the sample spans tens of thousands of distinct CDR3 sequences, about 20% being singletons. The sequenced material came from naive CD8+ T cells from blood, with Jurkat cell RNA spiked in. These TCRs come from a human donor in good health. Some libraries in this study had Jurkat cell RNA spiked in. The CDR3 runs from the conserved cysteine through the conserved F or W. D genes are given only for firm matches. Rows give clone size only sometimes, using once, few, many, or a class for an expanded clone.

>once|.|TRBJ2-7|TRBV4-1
TGCGCCAGCAGCCAAGGGGAGACCCTCTCCTACGAGCAGTACTTC
CASSQGETLSYEQYF
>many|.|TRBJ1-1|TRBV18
TGTGCCAGCTCGCCCTTCAAGTCTGAAGCTTTCTTT
CASSPFKSEAFF
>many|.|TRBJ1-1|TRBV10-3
TGTGCCATCACTCAGACCGAGTACACTGAAGCTTTCTTT
CAITQTEYTEAFF
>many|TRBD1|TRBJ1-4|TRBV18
TGTGCCAGCTCACCCTTGGACAGGGTCGATGAAAAACTGTTTTTT
CASSPLDRVDEKLFF
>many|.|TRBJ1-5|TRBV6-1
TGTGCCAGCAGTGAGAGGCTTTATCAGCCCCAGCATTTT
CASSERLYQPQHF
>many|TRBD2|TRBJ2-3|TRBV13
TGTGCCAGCAGCGTAGCGGGAGACACAGATACGCAGTATTTT
CASSVAGDTDTQYF
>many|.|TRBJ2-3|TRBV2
TGTGCCAGCATAGGGGCTAGCACAGATACGCAGTATTTT
CASIGASTDTQYF
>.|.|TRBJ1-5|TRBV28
TGTGCCAGCAGACTACTTCTTCCAGAGGCCTATAGCAATCAGCCCCAGCATTTT
CASRLLLPEAYSNQPQHF
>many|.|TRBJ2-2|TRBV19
TGTGCCAGTAGTGGGGCTAACGGGGAGCTGTTTTTT
CASSGANGELFF
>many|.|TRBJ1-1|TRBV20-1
TGCAGTGCTAAGAGACATAGGCAGAATATGAACACTGAAGCTTTCTTT
CSAKRHRQNMNTEAFF
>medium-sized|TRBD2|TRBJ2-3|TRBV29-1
TGCAGCGTTGAAGAGACTAGCGGGAGCACAGATACGCAGTATTTT
CSVEETSGSTDTQYF
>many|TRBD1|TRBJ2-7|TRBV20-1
TGCAGTGCTCACCGGACAGGAGACTACGAGCAGTACTTC
CSAHRTGDYEQYF
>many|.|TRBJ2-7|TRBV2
TGTGCCAGCACGGGGGAGCACTACGAGCAGTACTTC
CASTGEHYEQYF
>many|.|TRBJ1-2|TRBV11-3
TGTGCCAGCAGCTTAGCCAGGAACCCCTATGGCTACACCTTC
CASSLARNPYGYTF
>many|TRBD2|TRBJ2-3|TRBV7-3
TGTGCCAGCAGTATGGGTAGCGGGGAGGAAGATACGCAGTATTTT
CASSMGSGEEDTQYF
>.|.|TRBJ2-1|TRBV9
TGTGCCAGCGGCGTAGCTGGGGTCCCCTACAATGAGCAGTTCTTC
CASGVAGVPYNEQFF
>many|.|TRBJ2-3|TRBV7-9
TGTGCCAGCAGCTTAGTTGGTACAGGGCCCACAGATACGCAGTATTTT
CASSLVGTGPTDTQYF
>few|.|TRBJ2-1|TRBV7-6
TGTGCCAGCAGCTTAGTGGGGGCCCACAATGAGCAGTTCTTC
CASSLVGAHNEQFF
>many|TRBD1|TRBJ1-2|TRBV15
TGTGCCACCAGCAGAGAAGGACAGGGGGTCCGCGGCTACACCTTC
CATSREGQGVRGYTF
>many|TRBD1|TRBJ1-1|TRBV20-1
TGCAGTGCCGCCCCCGCAGGGGGATTTAGCACTGAAGCTTTCTTT
CSAAPAGGFSTEAFF
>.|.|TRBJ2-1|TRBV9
TGTGCCAGCAGCGGTCGTCTGGGCAATGAGCAGTTCTTC
CASSGRLGNEQFF
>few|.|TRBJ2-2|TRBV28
TGTGCCAGCAGTTTTCTAGGGGACACCGGGGAGCTGTTTTTT
CASSFLGDTGELFF
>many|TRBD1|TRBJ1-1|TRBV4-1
TGCGCCAGCAGCCAAGCCCAGGACAGGGAAGCTTTCTTT
CASSQAQDREAFF
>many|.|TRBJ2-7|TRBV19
TGTGCCAGTAGTATAGTGCTTAGCCGCGATATCTACGAGCAGTACTTC
CASSIVLSRDIYEQYF